The 31 T cell receptor beta chains below come from one sample, sequenced in a study of CD8 T cells in Susac syndrome. Random hexamers served to reverse transcribe about 0.45 to 1 ug RNA. In TCRdb, the immunoSEQ multiplex PCR reads were re-called with MiXCR into one record per CDR3 protein. The sample gives about 200,000 distinct CDR3 sequences, roughly 95% of which show up once; around 0.1% is in the top ten. The sequencing sample was made of CD4+ T cells from PBMCs. These TCRs come from a human donor in good health.

In DNA, the CDR3 is TGTGCCAGCAGCCGACAGGGGGACCGGGAGACCCAGTACTTC. Protein product: CASSRQGDRETQYF. The chain employs TRBV3-1 and TRBJ2-5; 9 nucleotides align to TRBD1. Germline loops: CDR1 LGHDT, CDR2 YNNKEL (reference sequence). The V segment lost 4 bases and the J segment 5 bases; nucleotides outside the gene matches: 5. The CDR3 spans 14 residues.

V usage is TRBV2 and J usage is TRBJ2-7, with TRBD2 as a possible D gene (6 bases). CDR3 length: 15 residues. Trimming shortened V by 2 bases and J by 2 bases, and 13 bases separated the two germline ends. Germline CDR1 SNHLY, CDR2 FYNNEI. This CDR3 reads CASSERGSETYEQYV. The CDR3 DNA reads as TGTGCCAGCAGTGAACGGGGGTCGGAAACCTACGAGCAGTACGTC.

The chain employs TRBV20-1 and TRBJ2-7, with D perhaps matching TRBD2 (6 bases). Germline CDR1 is DFQATT and CDR2 is SNEGSKA (reference sequence). Trimming left V 5 bases short and J 3 bases short, with 14 bases between. This CDR3 contains 13 residues. The CDR3 bases are TGCAGTGCTTTCTCCCCGGGGGTCTACGAGCAGTACGTC. Protein: CSAFSPGVYEQYV.

The genes are TRBV20-1 and TRBJ2-6; TRBD1 is a possible D gene (5 bases). Germline CDR1 DFQATT, CDR2 SNEGSKA (reference sequence). V was shortened by 3 bases and J by 2 bases, with 11 bases between the two germline ends. The CDR3 totals 15 residues. DNA for the CDR3: TGCAGTGCTAGTCACCAGGGAACTGGGGCCAACGTCCTGACTTTC. Its protein is CSASHQGTGANVLTF.

V and J are TRBV5-1 and TRBJ2-7; 7 positions match TRBD2. Trimming at V came to 4 bases and at J to 5 bases, leaving 9 bases not matched to a gene. The CDR3 is 14 residues long. Germline CDR1 is SGHRS and CDR2 is YFSETQ. The CDR3 spells CASSPGGGEHEQYF. CDR3 nucleotide sequence: TGCGCCAGCAGCCCCGGCGGGGGTGAGCACGAGCAGTACTTC.

The chain joins TRBV14 to TRBJ2-6, with D uncertain. CDR1 and CDR2 (germline): SGHDN, FVKESK. V lost 2 bases, J lost 0 bases, and 5 bases lay in between. The CDR3 spans 15 residues. In DNA, the CDR3 is TGTGCCAGCAGCCAAAGGTACTCTGGGGCCAACGTCCTGACTTTC. Encoded protein: CASSQRYSGANVLTF. Drawing the rest from reference TRBV14 and TRBJ2-6, the complete variable domain is EAGVTQFPSHSVIEKGQTVTLRCDPISGHDNLYWYRRVMGKEIKFLLHFVKESKQDESGMPNNRFLAERTGGTYSTLKVQPAELEDSGVYFCASSQRYSGANVLTFGAGSRLTVL.

This sequence joins TRBV3-1 and TRBJ2-2; 7 bases line up with TRBD2. V was pared by 3 bases and J by 3 bases, with 10 bases of the junction left unmatched. The germline V gene has CDR1 LGHDT and CDR2 YNNKEL (reference sequence). The CDR3 consists of 17 residues. DNA of the CDR3: TGTGCCAGCAGCCAGTGGGGAGGGATTAAGGACACCGGGGAGCTGTTTTTT. Encoded protein: CASSQWGGIKDTGELFF.

The chain links TRBV7-3 to TRBJ2-4; TRBD2 aligns across 13 bases. V trimming: 5 bases; J trimming: 6 bases; junction bases outside the gene matches: 4. CDR1 SGHTA and CDR2 FQGTGA come from the germline V gene. CDR3 size: 15 residues. The CDR3 loop is CASSVGLAGVNIQYF. CDR3 DNA sequence: TGTGCCAGCAGCGTAGGACTAGCGGGAGTAAACATTCAGTACTTC.

The genes are TRBV18 and TRBJ2-7, with 8 bases aligning to TRBD1. CDR1 KGHSH and CDR2 LQKENI come from the germline V gene. The CDR3 is made up of 13 amino acids. V shed 3 bases and J 9 bases; nucleotides not matched to a gene: 7. CDR3 protein: CASSPGQAAGQYV. DNA of the CDR3: TGTGCCAGCTCACCGGGACAGGCGGCCGGGCAGTACGTC.

This chain uses TRBV25-1 with TRBJ1-1; D call uncertain. In germline, CDR1 is MGHDK, CDR2 SYGVNS. Trimming cost V 8 bases and J 0 bases, with 10 bases left between them. The CDR3 totals 13 residues. The CDR3 loop reads CASLDGVNTEAFF. CDR3 sequence (DNA): TGTGCCAGCTTAGACGGAGTGAACACTGAAGCTTTCTTT.

The chain links TRBV29-1 to TRBJ2-7; D is possibly TRBD1 (6 bases). The CDR3 consists of 14 residues. Germline values: CDR1 SQVTM, CDR2 ANQGSEA. V lost 1 base and J lost 5, with 15 bases in between. CDR3 protein: CSVEGPQGTDEQYF. CDR3 nucleotide sequence: TGCAGCGTTGAAGGCCCACAGGGTACCGACGAGCAGTACTTC.

The chain recombines TRBV19 with TRBJ2-6, with a tentative D call TRBD2 (5 bases). Trimming cost V 7 bases and J 0 bases, with 16 bases left between them. Per germline, CDR1 LNHDA and CDR2 SQIVND (reference sequence). This CDR3 has 17 residues. This CDR3 reads CASTTLGLLSGANVLTF. In DNA form, the CDR3 reads TGTGCCAGTACGACTCTAGGACTTCTCTCTGGGGCCAACGTCCTGACTTTC.

The V and J genes are TRBV29-1 and TRBJ2-1; 9 nucleotides align to TRBD1. Unmatched junction bases numbered 10, after V lost 0 bases and J lost 7 bases. Germline CDR1 is SQVTM and CDR2 is ANQGSEA. The CDR3 length is 16 residues. The CDR3 is CSVEDRKTGGPNEQFF. CDR3 sequence (DNA): TGCAGCGTTGAAGATCGGAAGACAGGGGGACCGAATGAGCAGTTCTTC.

The chain uses TRBV20-1 and TRBJ2-2; TRBD2 is a possible D gene (8 bases). The CDR3 has 16 residues. Between the trimmed V and J ends, which lost 3 bases and 6 bases, there was a span of 20 bases. Germline assignment: CDR1 DFQATT and CDR2 SNEGSKA (reference sequence). The CDR3 spells CSARPASGQGAGELFF. CDR3 coding DNA: TGCAGTGCTAGGCCAGCTAGCGGGCAGGGGGCCGGGGAGCTGTTTTTT.

The chain has TRBV5-1 and TRBJ2-7; possibly TRBD1 for D (5 bases). CDR3 size: 14 residues. Germline CDR1 reads SGHRS; CDR2 reads YFSETQ. V was trimmed by 1 base and J by 2 bases, leaving 10 bases between them. CDR3 region: CASSLTGKTYEQYF. The CDR3 DNA follows: TGCGCCAGCAGCTTGACAGGAAAGACCTACGAGCAGTACTTC. Supplemented by reference TRBV5-1 and TRBJ2-7, the full variable domain reads KAGVTQTPRYLIKTRGQQVTLSCSPISGHRSVSWYQQTPGQGLQFLFEYFSETQRNKGNFPGRFSGRQFSNSRSEMNVSTLELGDSALYLCASSLTGKTYEQYFGPGTRLTVT.

The genes are TRBV3-1 and TRBJ1-1; the D gene is possibly TRBD1 (6 bases). CDR1 and CDR2 (germline): LGHDT, YNNKEL (reference sequence). Between the trimmed V and J ends, which lost 1 base and 0 bases, there was a span of 12 bases. This CDR3 spans 16 amino acids. The CDR3: CASSQVEGGLNTEAFF. DNA for the CDR3: TGTGCCAGCAGCCAAGTAGAAGGGGGTCTGAACACTGAAGCTTTCTTT.

The chain combines TRBV10-3 with TRBJ2-5, with D unclear. The CDR3 has 15 amino acids. Germline V gives CDR1 ENHRY, CDR2 SYGVKD. V shed 3 bases and J shed 0 bases, with 11 bases lying between them. The CDR3 protein is CAISEGQTYQETQYF. In DNA form, the CDR3 reads TGTGCCATCAGTGAAGGGCAGACGTACCAAGAGACCCAGTACTTC.

The chain couples TRBV28 to TRBJ2-2; D not resolved. Trimming took off 7 bases at V and 2 bases at J, with 11 bases between the two ends. Per germline, CDR1 MDHEN and CDR2 SYDVKM. CDR3 length equals 14 residues. Here the CDR3 DNA reads TGTGCCAGCATCAACCCCCAAAACACCGGGGAGCTGTTTTTT. It translates to CASINPQNTGELFF.

CDR3 amino acids: CASSQRTGGGDEQYF. Written as DNA, the CDR3 is TGCGCCAGCAGCCAACGGACAGGGGGCGGCGACGAGCAGTACTTC. This chain connects TRBV4-3 to TRBJ2-7; 11 bases are shared with TRBD1. The ends lost 2 bases at V and 5 bases at J; junction bases unmatched: 5. Germline lookup yields CDR1 LGHNA and CDR2 YSLEER. The length of the CDR3 is 15 residues.

The V call is TRBV29-1, the J call TRBJ2-1; no clear D gene. The CDR3 consists of 10 residues. Per germline, CDR1 SQVTM and CDR2 ANQGSEA. The V and J ends lost 4 bases and 14 bases respectively, with 12 bases between them. Here the CDR3 reads CSVVLVREFF. CDR3 coding DNA: TGCAGCGTTGTTCTGGTTCGGGAGTTCTTC.

The chain carries TRBV20-1 and TRBJ1-2; D perhaps matches TRBD1 (6 bases). V lost 4 bases and J 6 bases, leaving 12 bases between the germline ends. Germline V lookup: CDR1 DFQATT, CDR2 SNEGSKA (reference sequence). The CDR3 spans 12 residues. The DNA of the CDR3 is TGCAGTGCTACTCGGACAGTTCATGGCTACACCTTC. Residues: CSATRTVHGYTF.

Comments on this clonotype: At one of its ends the junction is not consistent with the germline gene, which may arise from a read error. This chain joins TRBV7-7 and TRBJ2-1; 9 bases align to TRBD1. CDR3 size: 15 residues. Looked up from germline, CDR1 is SSHAT and CDR2 is FNYEAQ (reference sequence). This chain's CDR3 is CASSLGDRVSNEQFF. In DNA form, the CDR3 reads TGTGCTAGCAGCTTAGGGGACAGGGTCTCCAATGAGCAGTTCTTC.

The chain joins TRBV9 to TRBJ2-7; 9 bases are a match to TRBD1. CDR1 SGDLS and CDR2 YYNGEE come from the germline V gene. Losses at the gene ends were 3 bases for V and 5 bases for J; bases not matched to a gene: 6. The CDR3 is made up of 14 amino acids. The CDR3 sequence: CASSDRDREDEQYF. The CDR3 DNA reads TGTGCCAGCAGCGACCGGGACAGGGAGGACGAGCAGTACTTC.

This chain links TRBV29-1 with TRBJ1-2, with D perhaps TRBD1 (5 bases). Germline-derived CDR1 and CDR2 are SQVTM and ANQGSEA. The CDR3 spans 11 residues. In nucleotides, the CDR3 is TGCACCAGTCATATGGGGGACGGCTACACCTTC. Protein: CTSHMGDGYTF.

The rearrangement uses TRBV4-1 and TRBJ1-5; D not resolved. V shed 1 base and J shed 6 bases, with 13 bases lying between them. This CDR3 is built from 15 residues. CDR1 and CDR2 (germline): MGHRA, YSYEKL. DNA of the CDR3: TGCGCCAGCAGCCAAGCGATGCGGAGAGGTCAGCCCCAGCATTTT. This codes for CASSQAMRRGQPQHF.

The chain couples TRBV12-3 or TRBV12-4 to TRBJ2-5; D gene uncertain. The CDR3 loop spans 13 amino acids. The ends were cut back, 8 bases at V and 1 base at J, with 11 bases in the middle. The CDR3 coding sequence is TGTGCCAGCCTCCCGGGCCCCCAAGAGACCCAGTACTTC. Protein product: CASLPGPQETQYF.

This chain uses TRBV5-4 with TRBJ1-6; D unresolved. This CDR3 is 13 amino acids long. CDR1 is SGHNT, CDR2 YYREEE, per germline (reference sequence). V lost 2 bases and J lost 10, with 10 bases in between. CDR3 amino acids: CASSLEGSSPLHF. CDR3 DNA sequence: TGTGCCAGCAGCTTAGAAGGGTCATCACCCCTCCACTTT.

J is TRBJ2-5 and V is TRBV27; either TRBD1 or TRBD2 may supply D (5 bases each). With 6 bases removed from V and 10 bases from J, the gap between germline ends came to 21 bases. The CDR3 is 14 amino acids. Germline lookup yields CDR1 MNHEY and CDR2 SMNVEV (reference sequence). CDR3 bases: TGTGCCAGCAGCCCGGGACGCCAGGGAGCCGACCAGTACTTC. This encodes CASSPGRQGADQYF.

The V call is TRBV24-1, the J call TRBJ2-5; the D is unclear. The CDR3 consists of 14 residues. CDR1 and CDR2 (germline): KGHDR, SFDVKD. The V end lost 4 bases, the J end lost 5 bases, and 13 bases lay between the germline ends. CDR3 in amino acids: CATSDTRAAETQYF. DNA of the CDR3: TGTGCCACCAGTGACACAAGGGCTGCGGAGACCCAGTACTTC.

Note on this clonotype: One end of the junction fails to match germline, which may point to a read error. The chain is built from TRBV6-5 and TRBJ2-1; TRBD1 is a possible D gene (6 bases). The CDR3 totals 12 residues. Per germline, CDR1 MNHEY and CDR2 SVGAGI. CDR3 residues: CASSNSGAQQFF. DNA of the CDR3: TGTGCCAGCAGTAACTCAGGGGCTCAGCAGTTCTTC.

The gene calls are TRBV29-1 and TRBJ1-2, with D possibly TRBD1 on 5 matching bases. Germline values: CDR1 SQVTM, CDR2 ANQGSEA. CDR3 size: 12 residues. The V gene lost 5 bases and the J gene lost 2 bases, with 9 bases spanning the gap. This chain's CDR3 is CSVTQGNYGYTF. As DNA, the CDR3 is TGCAGCGTTACGCAGGGAAACTATGGCTACACCTTC.